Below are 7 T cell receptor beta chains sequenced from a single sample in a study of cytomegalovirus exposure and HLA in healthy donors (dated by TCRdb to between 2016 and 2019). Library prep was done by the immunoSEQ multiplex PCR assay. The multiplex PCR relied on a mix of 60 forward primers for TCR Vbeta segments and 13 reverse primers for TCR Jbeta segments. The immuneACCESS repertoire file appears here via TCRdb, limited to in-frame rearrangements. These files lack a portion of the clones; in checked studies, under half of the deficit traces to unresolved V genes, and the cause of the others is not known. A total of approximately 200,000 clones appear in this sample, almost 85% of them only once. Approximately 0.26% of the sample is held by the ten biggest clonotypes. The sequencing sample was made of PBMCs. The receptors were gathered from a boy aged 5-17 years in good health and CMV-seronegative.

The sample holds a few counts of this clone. CDR3: CASSQMMQDSSYNSPLHF. Written as DNA, the CDR3 is TGTGCCAGCAGCCAAATGATGCAGGATAGCTCCTATAATTCACCCCTCCACTTT. V and J are TRBV11-2 and TRBJ1-6; D is unclear. Per germline, CDR1 SGHAT and CDR2 FQNNGV. Deletions cut 5 bases from V and 0 bases from J, with 17 bases between. This CDR3 contains 18 residues.

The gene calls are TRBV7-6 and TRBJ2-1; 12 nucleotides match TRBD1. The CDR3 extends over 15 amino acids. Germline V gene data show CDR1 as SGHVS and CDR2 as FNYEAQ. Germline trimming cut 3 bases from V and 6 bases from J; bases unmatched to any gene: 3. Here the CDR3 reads CASSLGQGAPNEQFF. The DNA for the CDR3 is TGTGCCAGCAGCTTGGGACAGGGGGCGCCCAATGAGCAGTTCTTC.

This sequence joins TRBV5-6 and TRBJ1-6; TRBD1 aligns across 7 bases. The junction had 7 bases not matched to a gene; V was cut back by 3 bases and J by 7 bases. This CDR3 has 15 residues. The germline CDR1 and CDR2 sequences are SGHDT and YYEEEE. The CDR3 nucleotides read TGTGCCAGCAGCTCGTTCGGGACAGCCAATTCACCCCTCCACTTT. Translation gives CASSSFGTANSPLHF.

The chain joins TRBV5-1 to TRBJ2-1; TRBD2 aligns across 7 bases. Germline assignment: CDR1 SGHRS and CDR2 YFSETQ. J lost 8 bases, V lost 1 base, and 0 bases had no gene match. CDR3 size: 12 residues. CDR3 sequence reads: CASSLTSDEQFF. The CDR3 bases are TGCGCCAGCAGCTTGACTAGCGATGAGCAGTTCTTC.

DNA of the CDR3: TGTGCCAGTAGTATTCGGAGCGGGAGAAGCTACGAGCAGTACTTC. It is translated as CASSIRSGRSYEQYF. The rearrangement uses TRBV19 and TRBJ2-7; TRBD2 aligns across 8 bases. This CDR3 spans 15 amino acids. Germline lookup yields CDR1 LNHDA and CDR2 SQIVND (reference sequence). Unmatched junction bases numbered 7, after V lost 3 bases and J lost 3 bases.

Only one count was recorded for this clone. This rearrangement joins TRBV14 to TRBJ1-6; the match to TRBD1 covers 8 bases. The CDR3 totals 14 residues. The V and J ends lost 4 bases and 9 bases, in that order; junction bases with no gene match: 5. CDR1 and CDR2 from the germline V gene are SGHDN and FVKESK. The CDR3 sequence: CASSPTGVISPLHF. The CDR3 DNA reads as TGTGCCAGCAGCCCGACAGGGGTGATTTCACCCCTCCACTTT.

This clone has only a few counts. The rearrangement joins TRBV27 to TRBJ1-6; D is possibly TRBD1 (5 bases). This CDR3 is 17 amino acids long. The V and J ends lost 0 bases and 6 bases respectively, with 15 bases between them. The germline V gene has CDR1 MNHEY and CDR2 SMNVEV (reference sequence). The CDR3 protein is CASSLSTSGAGNSPLHF. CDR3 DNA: TGTGCCAGCAGTTTATCGACATCTGGGGCCGGTAATTCACCCCTCCACTTT.